This entry describes one TCR beta chain. The source of the sample is a study of T cell responses to AZD1222 COVID-19 vaccine. From germline, CDR1 is SGDLS and CDR2 YYNGEE. Trimming took 4 bases from V and 10 from J, leaving 15 bases between them. The CDR3 runs 14 residues. Clones were sequenced by immunoSEQ multiplex PCR, and TCRdb holds only the in-frame ones, with some missing. The listing records 150,000 or so clones. The J gene is TRBJ1-6, the V gene TRBV9, with D tentatively TRBD1 (6 bases). Source material: peripheral blood. The sequence came from an adult in good health. This chain's CDR3 is CASSPSGGYSPLHF. CDR3 coding DNA: TGTGCCAGCAGCCCGAGTGGGGGCTACTCACCCCTCCACTTT.